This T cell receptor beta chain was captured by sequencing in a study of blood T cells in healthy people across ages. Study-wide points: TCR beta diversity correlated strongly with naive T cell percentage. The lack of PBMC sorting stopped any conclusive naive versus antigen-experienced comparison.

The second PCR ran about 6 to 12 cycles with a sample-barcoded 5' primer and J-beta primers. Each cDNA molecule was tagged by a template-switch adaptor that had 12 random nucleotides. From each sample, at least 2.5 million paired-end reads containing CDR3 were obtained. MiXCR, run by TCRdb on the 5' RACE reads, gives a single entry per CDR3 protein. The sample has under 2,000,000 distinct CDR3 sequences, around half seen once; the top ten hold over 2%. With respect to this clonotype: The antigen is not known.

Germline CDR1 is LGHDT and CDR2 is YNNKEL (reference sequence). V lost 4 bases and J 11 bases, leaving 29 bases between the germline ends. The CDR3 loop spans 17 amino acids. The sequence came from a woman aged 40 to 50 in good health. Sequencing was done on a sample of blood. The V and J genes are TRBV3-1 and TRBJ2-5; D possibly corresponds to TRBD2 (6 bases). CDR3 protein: CASSRGVGTRSYNEQYF. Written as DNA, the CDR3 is TGTGCCAGCAGCCGAGGTGTGGGGACTCGATCCTACAATGAGCAGTACTTC.